These 21 T cell receptor beta chains share one sample of origin, sequenced in a study of blood T cell repertoires in COVID-19 (dated by TCRdb to between 2020 and 2021). The receptor library was made with the immunoSEQ multiplex PCR assay. TCRdb obtained this table from immuneACCESS and retained in-frame rearrangements with V and J assigned. These tables miss some clones; where compared with another copy, unresolved V genes account for less than half of the shortfall, and the remainder is unexplained. For this sample the table gives hundreds of thousands of clones, of which around 90% were detected only once. Around 8.9% of the sample goes to the ten largest clones. Sequencing was done on a sample of PBMCs or T cells enriched from blood (not recorded which). All receptors come from a woman younger than 30 who had recovered from COVID-19.

The genes are TRBV11-3 and TRBJ2-7; D is undetermined. There are 12 residues in the CDR3. V was clipped by 1 base and J by 5 bases, with 6 bases between them. The germline V gene encodes CDR1 SGHNT and CDR2 YENEEA. The CDR3 region has the DNA TGTGCCAGCAGCTTAGTTTCCGACGAGCAGTACTTC. This translates into CASSLVSDEQYF.

The chain combines TRBV28 with TRBJ1-1, with D perhaps TRBD1 (5 bases). Per germline, CDR1 MDHEN and CDR2 SYDVKM. The germline V and J ends were trimmed by 2 bases and 0 bases, with 10 bases remaining between them. The CDR3 has 15 residues. This chain's CDR3 is CASSLEGVLNTEAFF. CDR3 nucleotide sequence: TGTGCCAGCAGTTTAGAAGGGGTCTTGAACACTGAAGCTTTCTTT.

The chain links TRBV5-4 to TRBJ2-7; 8 bases line up with TRBD2. Germline V CDR1 and CDR2: SGHNT, YYREEE (reference sequence). The length of the CDR3 is 16 residues. The trim removed 2 bases at V and 2 bases at J, leaving 9 bases unmatched. The DNA for the CDR3 is TGTGCCAGCAGCTTCCGGCTAGCGGGTCTACCCTACGAGCAGTACTTC. This codes for CASSFRLAGLPYEQYF.

V is TRBV4-3 and J is TRBJ2-7; D gene unclear. This CDR3 region has 14 residues. Per germline, CDR1 LGHNA and CDR2 YSLEER. Trimming removed 0 bases at V and 2 bases at J, with 8 bases between. The CDR3 DNA sequence: TGCGCCAGCAGCCAAGATCTCCGTACCTACGAGCAGTACTTC. It specifies CASSQDLRTYEQYF.

This clone was recorded a few times. This sequence joins TRBV6-6 and TRBJ1-2; unclear D gene. This CDR3 contains 14 residues. Trimming removed 7 bases from V and 1 base from J, with 13 bases in between. Germline loops: CDR1 MNHNY, CDR2 SVGAGI (reference sequence). CDR3 amino acids: CASNPAAINYGYTF. The CDR3 nucleotides read TGTGCCAGCAATCCGGCGGCAATTAACTATGGCTACACCTTC.

The rearrangement uses TRBV9 and TRBJ1-3; 8 bases match TRBD1. The junction had 11 bases not matched to a gene; V was cut back by 0 bases and J by 9 bases. This CDR3 has 16 residues. Germline values: CDR1 SGDLS, CDR2 YYNGEE. CDR3: CASSVVGGQGKSTIYF. The CDR3 bases are TGTGCCAGCAGCGTAGTTGGTGGACAGGGCAAATCCACCATATATTTT.

The chain is built from TRBV2 and TRBJ2-7; possibly TRBD2 for D (5 bases). The length of the CDR3 is 14 residues. The V gene lost 4 bases and the J gene lost 3 bases, with 13 bases spanning the gap. The germline V gene has CDR1 SNHLY and CDR2 FYNNEI. The CDR3 DNA is TGTGCCAGCAGTGGGCGTCTACTAGACTACGAGCAGTACTTC. This gives the protein CASSGRLLDYEQYF.

The chain couples TRBV5-6 to TRBJ1-2, with 12 bases identical to TRBD1. The V gene end was trimmed by 4 bases and the J gene end by 8 bases; junction bases not matched to a gene: 9. The CDR3 covers 15 residues. CDR1 SGHDT and CDR2 YYEEEE come from the germline V gene. In DNA form, the CDR3 reads TGTGCCAGCAGCCTCTTCCGGGACAGGGGGCAAGGCTACACCTTC. Translating gives CASSLFRDRGQGYTF.

The chain couples TRBV28 to TRBJ2-7; D is possibly TRBD2 (6 bases). In germline, CDR1 is MDHEN, CDR2 SYDVKM. The length of the CDR3 is 17 residues. V gave up 3 bases and J gave up 3 bases, with 21 bases separating them. CDR3 protein: CASSFSVARGERYEQYF. The CDR3 bases are TGTGCCAGCAGTTTTAGCGTCGCCCGCGGGGAGCGCTACGAGCAGTACTTC.

A few counts support this clone. The chain recombines TRBV6-5 with TRBJ2-7; 8 bases fit TRBD1. Germline V gene data show CDR1 as MNHEY and CDR2 as SVGAGI. V trimming: 3 bases; J trimming: 5 bases; junction bases outside the gene matches: 6. This CDR3 contains 14 residues. The chain's CDR3 is CASSYRQGANEQYF. For the CDR3, the DNA is TGTGCCAGCAGTTATCGTCAGGGGGCGAACGAGCAGTACTTC.

The table lists this clone with a count of one. This chain joins TRBV21-1 and TRBJ1-5. TRBV21-1 is classified as a pseudogene. This CDR3 is built from 16 residues. This CDR3 is CASSKCLGLNNQPQHF. The CDR3 DNA follows: TGTGCCAGCAGCAAATGTTTAGGACTGAACAATCAGCCCCAGCATTTT.

This chain uses TRBV28 with TRBJ1-2, with 9 bases fitting TRBD1. The CDR3 runs to 17 residues. Germline V lookup: CDR1 MDHEN, CDR2 SYDVKM. With 2 bases clipped from V and 4 bases from J, the junction kept 11 bases outside the gene matches. CDR3 sequence (DNA): TGTGCCAGCAGTTTACCCCTTTTCCGGGACAGGGCCTATGGCTACACCTTC. Translated: CASSLPLFRDRAYGYTF.

This clone was counted once. CDR3 residues: CATSRDILETGEKLFF. In nucleotides, the CDR3 is TGTGCCACCAGCAGAGATATATTAGAGACAGGGGAAAAACTGTTTTTT. The chain carries TRBV15 and TRBJ1-4; TRBD1 agrees at 7 bases. Germline CDR1 is LNHNV and CDR2 is YYDKDF (reference sequence). V gave up 0 bases and J gave up 8 bases; unmatched junction bases: 9. CDR3 length equals 16 residues.

CDR3 residues: CSVSGQGGEKLFF. The DNA for the CDR3 is TGCAGCGTTTCCGGACAGGGTGGAGAAAAACTGTTTTTT. V is TRBV29-1 and J is TRBJ1-4; 8 bases match TRBD1. The CDR3 extends over 13 amino acids. Trimming removed 5 bases from V and 8 bases from J; junction bases left unmatched: 7. Per germline, CDR1 SQVTM and CDR2 ANQGSEA. Based on the CDR3 plus reference TRBV29-1 and TRBJ1-4, the full variable domain is SAVISQKPSRDICQRGTSLTIQCQVDSQVTMMFWYRQQPGQSLTLIATANQGSEATYESGFVIDKFPISRPNLTFSTLTVSNMSPEDSSIYLCSVSGQGGEKLFFGSGTQLSVL.

The chain uses TRBV28 and TRBJ1-2; TRBD1 might be the D (5 bases). The CDR3 consists of 15 residues. The germline CDR1 and CDR2 sequences are MDHEN and SYDVKM. With 6 bases removed from V and 2 bases from J, the gap between germline ends came to 16 bases. CDR3 nucleotide sequence: TGTGCCAGCAGCTTGGGGCCGACCTTAAACTATGGCTACACCTTC. This sequence encodes CASSLGPTLNYGYTF.

This clone was observed a single time. The J gene is TRBJ2-1, the V gene TRBV11-3; D is unclear. This CDR3 has 13 residues. Germline V gives CDR1 SGHNT, CDR2 YENEEA. V lost 4 bases, J lost 8 bases, and 12 bases lay in between. The CDR3 protein is CASSSHSRDEQFF. CDR3 in DNA: TGTGCCAGCAGCTCCCACTCCCGCGATGAGCAGTTCTTC.

The chain has TRBV9 and TRBJ1-1; the D is unclear. Trimming took 4 bases from V and 5 from J, leaving 15 bases between them. The CDR3 has 14 amino acids. The germline gives CDR1 SGDLS, CDR2 YYNGEE. The CDR3 DNA reads TGTGCCAGCAGCCCTCTGAGGGTGTGGACTGAAGCTTTCTTT. Translated, it gives CASSPLRVWTEAFF. Drawing the rest from reference TRBV9 and TRBJ1-1, the complete variable domain is DSGVTQTPKHLITATGQRVTLRCSPRSGDLSVYWYQQSLDQGLQFLIQYYNGEERAKGNILERFSAQQFPDLHSELNLSSLELGDSALYFCASSPLRVWTEAFFGQGTRLTVV.

The V and J genes are TRBV4-3 and TRBJ1-2, with D maybe TRBD1 (5 bases). Looked up from germline, CDR1 is LGHNA and CDR2 is YSLEER. The CDR3 covers 14 residues. With 0 bases removed from V and 6 bases from J, the gap between germline ends came to 11 bases. The CDR3 is CASSQDVGEDGYTF. The CDR3 coding sequence is TGCGCCAGCAGCCAAGATGTGGGGGAGGATGGCTACACCTTC.

The rearrangement uses TRBV6-4 and TRBJ1-5; D call uncertain. The germline V and J ends were trimmed by 8 bases and 2 bases, with 13 bases remaining between them. The CDR3 is 14 amino acids. In germline, CDR1 is MRHNA, CDR2 SNTAGT. The CDR3 loop is CASLAPAGNQPQHF. CDR3 sequence (DNA): TGTGCCAGCCTAGCCCCGGCGGGCAATCAGCCCCAGCATTTT.

The chain joins TRBV10-3 to TRBJ1-6, with 10 positions matching TRBD1. This CDR3 comprises 18 residues. CDR1 ENHRY and CDR2 SYGVKD come from the germline V gene. With V trimmed by 5 bases and J by 0 bases, 7 bases remained unmatched. The CDR3 region has the DNA TGTGCCATCAGTCCGGGACAGGGGATTAGCTCCTATAATTCACCCCTCCACTTT. It translates to CAISPGQGISSYNSPLHF.

With regard to this clone: Other DNA sequences of this sample code for an identical CDR3. The chain combines TRBV7-2 with TRBJ1-2, with a tentative D call TRBD1 (5 bases). The CDR3 is made up of 15 amino acids. CDR1 SGHTA and CDR2 FQGNSA come from the germline V gene. V was cut by 2 bases and J by 0 bases, with 10 bases left in between. This CDR3 reads CASSLNGGSNYGYTF. For the CDR3, the DNA is TGTGCCAGCAGCTTAAACGGGGGGTCTAACTATGGCTACACCTTC.